The clone carrying this T cell receptor (beta chain) was seen a few times. The data were taken from a study of T cells in tumors after PD-1 blockade. Using immunoSEQ multiplex PCR, the repertoire was profiled, and TCRdb retains in-frame clones only, with some absent. The table has tens of thousands of clones, around 74% seen once. The origin of this receptor is a human donor with basal cell carcinoma. The sequenced sample was PBMCs, obtained after anti-PD-1 treatment.

CDR3 DNA sequence: TGTGCCAGCAGCCCCCGAGGAGCTATCGCTGAAGCTTTCTTT. This sequence encodes CASSPRGAIAEAFF. V gene TRBV7-9 combines with J gene TRBJ1-1; D uncertain. The CDR3 has 14 amino acids. Trimming stripped 5 bases from V and 6 bases from J, with 16 bases between. In germline, CDR1 is SEHNR, CDR2 FQNEAQ (reference sequence). Based on the CDR3 plus reference TRBV7-9 and TRBJ1-1, the full variable domain is DTGVSQNPRHKITKRGQNVTFRCDPISEHNRLYWYRQTLGQGPEFLTYFQNEAQLEKSRLLSDRFSAERPKGSFSTLEIQRTEQGDSAMYLCASSPRGAIAEAFFGQGTRLTVV.